This T cell receptor (beta chain) was captured in a study of T cells in pancreatic ductal adenocarcinoma. Broader study findings: No significant tumor-blood clonality difference; means were about 0.12 and 0.07. This surgical cohort overrepresents the minority presenting with early-stage disease.

The CDR3 runs 13 residues. The germline gives CDR1 LGHNT, CDR2 FRNRAP. The selected patients with pancreatic ductal adenocarcinoma had surgery but no neoadjuvant therapy. The method was immunoSEQ multiplex PCR; TCRdb's version includes in-frame clones alone and lacks a portion of them. The sample contains roughly 100,000 clones, 90% to 95% of which appear only once. In regard to this clone: Its antigen is unknown.

This TCR came from a human donor with pancreatic ductal adenocarcinoma. Material for sequencing was PBMCs. The chain carries TRBV12-5 and TRBJ2-7; D perhaps matches TRBD2 (6 bases). The CDR3 DNA reads TGTACCCCCCCCCGGGACTCTCCCTACGAGCAGTACTTC. Amino acids: CTPPRDSPYEQYF.